This T cell receptor (beta chain) was observed in a study of regulatory T cells in long-lasting Graves disease. Through Arm-PCR of CDR3 regions and iRepertoire HTBI primers, TCR beta libraries were built. Authors' analysis steps: About 60 TRBV and roughly 15 TRBJ segments were identified across samples. TCRdb reprocessed the multiplex PCR reads via MiXCR and lists one record per CDR3 protein. TCRdb, not the authors, supplied the V and J calls. The repertoire holds 540,000 or so distinct CDR3 sequences, less than 15% seen once, with roughly 10% in the top ten. This clonotype was picked up many times. Its antigen is currently unknown. The sample's time point: newly diagnosed GD, antithyroid drugs for less than 3 months. The TCR library was made from RNA that had been extracted from PBMCs in TRIzol. General study results and limits: TRBV28, TRBJ1-2 and TRBJ2-5 emerged as the favored segments in persistent disease.

There are 14 residues in the CDR3. Germline V gene lookup returns CDR1 MNHGY and CDR2 SVAAGI. Deletions cut 3 bases from V and 6 bases from J, with 14 bases between. These data were also reused for a study on T cells in Graves' hyperthyroidism and ophthalmopathy. That study adds: Lactation, pregnancy, other autoimmune disease or uncontrolled infection excluded patients. With the HTBI primer set, the TCR CDR3 went through a first round of RT-PCR.

This TCR was recovered from a man aged 25-45 years with Graves disease. The sample here was peripheral blood mononuclear cells (PBMCs), taken at new diagnosis, from a patient treated with antithyroid drugs. The rearrangement links TRBV6-9 to TRBJ1-2, with D perhaps matching TRBD1 (5 bases). The CDR3 region has the DNA TGTGCCAGCAGTTACTCAGGACACTTGAATGGCTACACCTTC. Translating gives CASSYSGHLNGYTF.